The 13 T cell receptor beta chains reported below all come from one sample, sequenced in a study of OX40 agonist ivuxolimab in advanced cancers. Sequencing was performed with immunoSEQ multiplex PCR; in TCRdb, only in-frame clones are kept and a portion is missing. The table lists around 100,000 clones, nearly 90% of them singletons. The specimen comprised CD4+ or CD8+ T cells sorted from blood, sampled in a trial of the OX40 agonist ivuxolimab. These TCRs come from an adult with an advanced solid tumor such as melanoma, head and neck, liver or kidney cancer.

The gene calls are TRBV20-1 and TRBJ2-1; 7 positions match TRBD1. V was clipped by 6 bases and J by 10 bases; unmatched bases: 3. CDR3 length equals 10 residues. Germline values: CDR1 DFQATT, CDR2 SNEGSKA (reference sequence). CDR3 DNA sequence: TGCAGTGCGGGACAGTTCGAGCAGTTCTTC. Translated: CSAGQFEQFF.

This clone turned up a few times. The chain couples TRBV29-1 to TRBJ2-1, with 7 bases fitting TRBD2. There are 15 residues in the CDR3. V shed 1 base and J 6 bases; nucleotides not matched to a gene: 9. Germline CDR1 SQVTM, CDR2 ANQGSEA. The CDR3 sequence: CSVEAAGGSSNEQFF. CDR3 sequence (DNA): TGCAGCGTTGAAGCAGCGGGCGGGAGTTCCAATGAGCAGTTCTTC.

This clone was observed once. The rearrangement links TRBV10-2 to TRBJ2-7, with TRBD2 as a possible D gene (7 bases). V was pared by 2 bases and J by 6 bases, with 14 bases between. The V gene's germline CDR1 is WSHSY and CDR2 SAAADI. CDR3 length: 14 amino acids. This chain's CDR3 is CASSEGGASGEQYF. The CDR3 DNA follows: TGCGCCAGCAGTGAGGGGGGGGCTTCGGGCGAGCAGTACTTC.

V gene TRBV29-1 combines with J gene TRBJ1-2; D gene uncertain. The CDR3 is 14 amino acids. In germline, CDR1 is SQVTM, CDR2 ANQGSEA. V lost 4 bases and J 12 bases, leaving 24 bases between the germline ends. The CDR3 protein is CSVAGVPSLYWDTF. The CDR3 DNA reads TGCAGCGTTGCTGGGGTGCCCTCCCTCTATTGGGACACCTTC.

This chain uses TRBV30 with TRBJ1-1; 7 bases align to TRBD1. The V segment lost 3 bases and the J segment 3 bases; nucleotides outside the gene matches: 4. Germline CDR1 reads GTSNPN; CDR2 reads SVGIG (reference sequence). The CDR3 length is 13 residues. The CDR3 region is CAWSRGGDTEAFF. The DNA of the CDR3 is TGTGCCTGGAGCAGGGGGGGCGACACTGAAGCTTTCTTT.

This chain joins TRBV7-8 and TRBJ2-4, with D possibly TRBD2 on 6 matching bases. Trimming pared 5 bases from V and 3 bases from J, leaving 17 bases between. The CDR3 is 16 residues long. Germline assignment: CDR1 SGHVS and CDR2 FQNEAQ. In nucleotides, the CDR3 is TGTGCCAGCAGCCTACGAAGCCTGGGGGGCAAAAACATTCAGTACTTC. It yields the protein CASSLRSLGGKNIQYF.

This chain connects TRBV15 to TRBJ2-1; possibly TRBD2 for D (6 bases). The CDR3 length is 17 residues. V gave up 4 bases and J gave up 6 bases, with 22 bases separating them. From germline, CDR1 is LNHNV and CDR2 YYDKDF (reference sequence). The CDR3 sequence: CATSNRDSRASGNEQFF. The CDR3, as DNA: TGTGCCACCAGCAACCGGGACTCGCGGGCCTCGGGCAATGAGCAGTTCTTC.

This rearrangement joins TRBV6-4 to TRBJ2-7; D unresolved. This CDR3 has 10 residues. The V end was cut by 7 bases, the J end by 1 base, with 2 bases between. CDR1 is MRHNA, CDR2 SNTAGT, per germline. The CDR3 is CASTSYEQYF. As DNA, the CDR3 is TGTGCCAGCACATCCTACGAGCAGTACTTC.

This chain uses TRBV10-2 with TRBJ2-1; D is perhaps TRBD1 or TRBD2 (5 bases each). V was cut by 6 bases and J by 8 bases, with 20 bases left in between. CDR1 is WSHSY and CDR2 is SAAADI in the germline V gene. The CDR3 has 15 amino acids. The CDR3 sequence is CASSSGLSGPYEQFF. CDR3 DNA sequence: TGCGCCAGCAGCAGTGGACTTTCGGGACCCTATGAGCAGTTCTTC.

This chain joins TRBV2 and TRBJ1-1; D may be TRBD1 (5 bases). The length of the CDR3 is 14 residues. V lost 7 bases and J lost 4, with 16 bases in between. The germline V gene has CDR1 SNHLY and CDR2 FYNNEI. The CDR3 sequence: CASKGGARGTEAFF. The CDR3 DNA follows: TGTGCCAGCAAGGGCGGGGCGCGAGGCACTGAAGCTTTCTTT.

This chain uses TRBV6-5 with TRBJ1-5; D is unresolved. Germline V gene data show CDR1 as MNHEY and CDR2 as SVGAGI. The CDR3 length is 14 residues. V lost 4 bases, J lost 4 bases, and 11 bases lay in between. The CDR3 spells CASSSSRGNQPQHF. In DNA form, the CDR3 reads TGTGCCAGCAGTTCCTCCAGAGGAAATCAGCCCCAGCATTTT.

This clone was counted only a few times. V gene TRBV2 combines with J gene TRBJ1-5; D gene unclear. The V end was cut by 3 bases, the J end by 6 bases, with 12 bases between. CDR1 SNHLY and CDR2 FYNNEI come from the germline V gene. CDR3 size: 14 residues. The CDR3 DNA sequence: TGTGCCAGCAGTGAGACAAGAGGTAGTCAGCCCCAGCATTTT. It is translated as CASSETRGSQPQHF.

DNA for the CDR3: TGTGCCAGTAGTCCCCTAGCGGGGGTGTTAAGCAATGAGCAGTTCTTC. Translating gives CASSPLAGVLSNEQFF. The rearrangement links TRBV19 to TRBJ2-1; 10 bases agree with TRBD2. Per germline, CDR1 LNHDA and CDR2 SQIVND (reference sequence). This CDR3 is built from 16 residues. V lost 5 bases and J lost 6; bases outside the gene matches: 10.